One sample yielded the 11 T cell receptor beta chains listed below, sequenced in a study of T cell changes during pregnancy in multiple sclerosis. This table comes from immunoSEQ multiplex PCR, and its TCRdb copy is limited to in-frame clones, with some not included. The sample lists 35,000 to 45,000 clones, approximately 88% occurring once. Specimen: CD4+ T cells from peripheral blood mononuclear cells, collected in the first trimester of pregnancy. These receptors all stem from a female donor with multiple sclerosis, enrolled in a pregnancy study.

This clone has only one observation. The chain couples TRBV7-9 to TRBJ1-1, with D perhaps TRBD1 (6 bases). The CDR3 has 15 amino acids. V lost 5 bases and J lost 1, with 14 bases in between. Germline V CDR1 and CDR2: SEHNR, FQNEAQ (reference sequence). CDR3 sequence: CASSPRDNRNTEAFF. For the CDR3, the DNA is TGTGCCAGCAGCCCCAGGGACAATAGGAACACTGAAGCTTTCTTT.

This clone has only a few counts. The rearrangement uses TRBV10-3 and TRBJ2-1, with TRBD2 identical over 7 bases. V trimming: 7 bases; J trimming: 3 bases; junction bases outside the gene matches: 6. Germline V CDR1 and CDR2: ENHRY, SYGVKD. The CDR3 contains 14 residues. CDR3 in DNA: TGTGCCATCACCGGACTAGGGGACTACAATGAGCAGTTCTTC. This codes for CAITGLGDYNEQFF.

The chain employs TRBV30 and TRBJ2-7; 7 bases agree with TRBD1. The V and J ends lost 5 bases and 2 bases, in that order; junction bases with no gene match: 9. The CDR3 contains 14 residues. Germline V CDR1 and CDR2: GTSNPN, SVGIG (reference sequence). The DNA of the CDR3 is TGTGCCTGGCGCCCGGGGACAGTAACCTACGAGCAGTACTTC. Translation: CAWRPGTVTYEQYF.

The CDR3 nucleotides read TGTGCCAGCAGTTTAATTTCTTATGAGCAGTTCTTC. It yields the protein CASSLISYEQFF. The rearrangement uses TRBV28 and TRBJ2-1; D gene ambiguous. Trimming removed 2 bases from V and 8 bases from J, with 7 bases in between. CDR3 size: 12 residues. Germline CDR1 and CDR2: MDHEN and SYDVKM.

This chain joins TRBV7-9 and TRBJ1-2, with a weak D call TRBD1 (5 bases). Between the trimmed V and J ends, which lost 0 bases and 8 bases, there was a span of 16 bases. This CDR3 comprises 15 residues. Germline assignment: CDR1 SEHNR and CDR2 FQNEAQ (reference sequence). CDR3 bases: TGTGCCAGCAGCTTAGCCGCCTCCTTGGGGGGAGGCTACACCTTC. Translation gives CASSLAASLGGGYTF. The variable domain in full, with the rest retrieved from reference TRBV7-9 and TRBJ1-2, is DTGVSQNPRHKITKRGQNVTFRCDPISEHNRLYWYRQTLGQGPEFLTYFQNEAQLEKSRLLSDRFSAERPKGSFSTLEIQRTEQGDSAMYLCASSLAASLGGGYTFGSGTRLTVV.

The rearrangement links TRBV30 to TRBJ2-3, with 12 positions matching TRBD2. In germline, CDR1 is GTSNPN, CDR2 SVGIG (reference sequence). The CDR3 is 15 amino acids. The chain's CDR3 is CAFGAASGRAGTQYF. CDR3 in DNA: TGTGCGTTCGGGGCGGCTAGCGGGAGGGCCGGTACGCAGTATTTT.

V usage is TRBV2 and J usage is TRBJ2-3; maybe TRBD1 (7 bases). CDR1 is SNHLY, CDR2 FYNNEI, per germline. The CDR3 runs 15 residues. With 6 bases removed from V and 2 bases from J, the gap between germline ends came to 15 bases. The CDR3, as DNA: TGTGCCAGCAGGAGGGGGGACAGAGACACAGATACGCAGTATTTT. Protein sequence: CASRRGDRDTDTQYF.

V usage is TRBV9 and J usage is TRBJ2-1, with D possibly being TRBD1 (5 bases). CDR3 length equals 15 residues. CDR1 and CDR2 (germline): SGDLS, YYNGEE. The V and J ends lost 0 bases and 3 bases respectively, with 10 bases between them. As DNA, the CDR3 is TGTGCCAGCAGCGTAGACGGAGACAGCTACAATGAGCAGTTCTTC. It is translated as CASSVDGDSYNEQFF.

The chain employs TRBV5-6 and TRBJ1-5, with D unresolved. Looked up from germline, CDR1 is SGHDT and CDR2 is YYEEEE. V shed 1 base and J shed 3 bases, with 5 bases lying between them. The CDR3 spans 13 residues. CDR3 nucleotides: TGTGCCAGCAGCTTGCGGTACAATCAGCCCCAGCATTTT. This gives the protein CASSLRYNQPQHF.

The chain is built from TRBV5-1 and TRBJ1-5; TRBD1 might be the D (6 bases). Trimming pared 4 bases from V and 3 bases from J, leaving 14 bases between. Germline V gene lookup returns CDR1 SGHRS and CDR2 YFSETQ. The CDR3 length is 15 residues. The CDR3, as DNA: TGCGCCAGCAGCCCTTCCCCAGGGGACAATCAGCCCCAGCATTTT. It yields the protein CASSPSPGDNQPQHF. Variable domain in full (rest from reference TRBV5-1 and TRBJ1-5): KAGVTQTPRYLIKTRGQQVTLSCSPISGHRSVSWYQQTPGQGLQFLFEYFSETQRNKGNFPGRFSGRQFSNSRSEMNVSTLELGDSALYLCASSPSPGDNQPQHFGDGTRLSIL.

V and J are TRBV5-1 and TRBJ2-1, with TRBD2 identical over 9 bases. V shed 4 bases and J 8 bases; nucleotides not matched to a gene: 4. The CDR3 is 13 amino acids. Germline V CDR1 and CDR2: SGHRS, YFSETQ. CDR3 loop: CASSGSGSDEQFF. The CDR3 region has the DNA TGCGCCAGCAGCGGTAGCGGGAGCGATGAGCAGTTCTTC.